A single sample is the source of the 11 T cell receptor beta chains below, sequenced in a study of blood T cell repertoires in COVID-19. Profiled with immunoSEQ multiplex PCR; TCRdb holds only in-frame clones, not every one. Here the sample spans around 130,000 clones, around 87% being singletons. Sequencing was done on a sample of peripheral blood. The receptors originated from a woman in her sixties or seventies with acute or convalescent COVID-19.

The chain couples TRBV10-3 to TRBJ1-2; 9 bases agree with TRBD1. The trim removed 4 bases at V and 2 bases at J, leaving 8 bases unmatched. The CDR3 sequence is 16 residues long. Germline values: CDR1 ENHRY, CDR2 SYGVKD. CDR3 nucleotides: TGTGCCATCAGTGGTACAGGGACAGGGTGGAACTATGGCTACACCTTC. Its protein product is CAISGTGTGWNYGYTF.

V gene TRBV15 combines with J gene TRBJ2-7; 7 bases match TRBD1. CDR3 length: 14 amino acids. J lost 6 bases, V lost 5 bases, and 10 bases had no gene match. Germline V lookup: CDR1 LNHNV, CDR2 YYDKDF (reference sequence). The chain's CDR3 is CATSASLTGIEQYV. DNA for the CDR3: TGTGCCACCAGCGCCAGCTTGACAGGGATCGAGCAGTACGTC.

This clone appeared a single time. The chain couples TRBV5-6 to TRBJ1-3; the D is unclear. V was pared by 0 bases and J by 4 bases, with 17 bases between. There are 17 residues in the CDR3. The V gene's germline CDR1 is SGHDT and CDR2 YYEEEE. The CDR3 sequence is CASSLGSAARVGNTIYF. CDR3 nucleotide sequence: TGTGCCAGCAGCTTGGGCTCGGCAGCGAGAGTCGGAAACACCATATATTTT.

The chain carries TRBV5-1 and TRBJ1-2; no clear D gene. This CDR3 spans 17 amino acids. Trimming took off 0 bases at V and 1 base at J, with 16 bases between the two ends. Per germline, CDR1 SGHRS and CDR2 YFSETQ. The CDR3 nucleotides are TGCGCCAGCAGCTTGGTAGGCCCCGAGGCCCATAACTATGGCTACACCTTC. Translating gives CASSLVGPEAHNYGYTF.

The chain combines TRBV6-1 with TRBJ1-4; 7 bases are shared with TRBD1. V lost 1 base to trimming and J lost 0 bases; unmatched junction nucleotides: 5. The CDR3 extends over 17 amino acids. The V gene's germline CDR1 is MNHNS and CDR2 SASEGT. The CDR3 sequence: CASSEGFGTATNEKLFF. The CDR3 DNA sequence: TGTGCCAGCAGTGAAGGCTTCGGGACAGCAACTAATGAAAAACTGTTTTTT.

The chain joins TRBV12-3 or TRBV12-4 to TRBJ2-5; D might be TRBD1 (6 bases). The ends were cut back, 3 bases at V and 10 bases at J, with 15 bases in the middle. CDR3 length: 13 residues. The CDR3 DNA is TGTGCCAGCAGTTTGGGGGTTGAGGGGGACCAGTACTTC. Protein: CASSLGVEGDQYF.

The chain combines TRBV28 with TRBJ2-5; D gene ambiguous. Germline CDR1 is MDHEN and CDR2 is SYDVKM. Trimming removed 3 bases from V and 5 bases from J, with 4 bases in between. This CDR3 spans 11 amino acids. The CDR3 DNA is TGTGCCAGCAGTTTCCGGGAGACCCAGTACTTC. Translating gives CASSFRETQYF.

This CDR3 is CASSLPRTGQETQYF. The CDR3 DNA reads as TGCGCCAGCAGTCTCCCCAGGACAGGGCAAGAGACCCAGTACTTC. The gene calls are TRBV23-1 and TRBJ2-5, with 8 bases lining up with TRBD1. TRBV23-1 falls under the ORF class, with uncertain function. V shed 4 bases and J 2 bases; nucleotides not matched to a gene: 6. The CDR3 length is 15 residues.

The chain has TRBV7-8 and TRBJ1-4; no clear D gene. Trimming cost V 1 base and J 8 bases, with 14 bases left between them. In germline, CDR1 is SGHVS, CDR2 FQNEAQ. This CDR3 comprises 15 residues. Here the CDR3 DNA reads TGTGCCAGCAGCTTAGAACCAGGAGCGGTAGAAAAACTGTTTTTT. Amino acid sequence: CASSLEPGAVEKLFF.

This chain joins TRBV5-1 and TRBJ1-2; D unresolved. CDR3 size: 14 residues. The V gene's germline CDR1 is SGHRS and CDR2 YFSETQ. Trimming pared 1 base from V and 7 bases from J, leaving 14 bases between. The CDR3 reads CASSLPNGEVGYTF. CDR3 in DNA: TGCGCCAGCAGCTTGCCCAACGGTGAGGTTGGCTACACCTTC.

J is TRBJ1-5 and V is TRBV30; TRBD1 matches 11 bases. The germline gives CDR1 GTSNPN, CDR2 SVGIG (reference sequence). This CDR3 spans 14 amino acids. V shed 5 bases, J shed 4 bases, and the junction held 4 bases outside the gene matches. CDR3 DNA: TGTGCCTGGGCCGGGACAGGGGGAAATCAGCCCCAGCATTTT. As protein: CAWAGTGGNQPQHF. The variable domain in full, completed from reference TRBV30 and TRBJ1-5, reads SQTIHQWPATLVQPVGSPLSLECTVEGTSNPNLYWYRQAAGRGLQLLFYSVGIGQISSEVPQNLSASRPQDRQFILSSKKLLLSDSGFYLCAWAGTGGNQPQHFGDGTRLSIL.